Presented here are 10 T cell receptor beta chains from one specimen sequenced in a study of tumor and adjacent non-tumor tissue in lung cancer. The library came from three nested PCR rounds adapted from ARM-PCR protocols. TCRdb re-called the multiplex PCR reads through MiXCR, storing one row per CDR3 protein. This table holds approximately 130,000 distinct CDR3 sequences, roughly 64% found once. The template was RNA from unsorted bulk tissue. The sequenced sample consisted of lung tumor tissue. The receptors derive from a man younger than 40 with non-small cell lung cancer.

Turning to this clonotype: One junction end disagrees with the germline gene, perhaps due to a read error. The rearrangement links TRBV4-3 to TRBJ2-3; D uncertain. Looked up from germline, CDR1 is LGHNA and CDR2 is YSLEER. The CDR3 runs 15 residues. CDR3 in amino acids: CASSQDPSSTDMQYF. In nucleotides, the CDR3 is TGCGCCAGCAGCCAAGATCCATCCAGCACAGATATGCAGTATTTT.

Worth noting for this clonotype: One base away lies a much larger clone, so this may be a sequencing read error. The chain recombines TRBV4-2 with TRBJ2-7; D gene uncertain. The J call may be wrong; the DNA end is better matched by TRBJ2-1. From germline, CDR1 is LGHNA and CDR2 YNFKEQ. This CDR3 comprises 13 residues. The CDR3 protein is CASSQDLIGEQFF. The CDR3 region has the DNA TGTGCCAGCAGCCAAGATCTCATTGGCGAGCAGTTCTTC.

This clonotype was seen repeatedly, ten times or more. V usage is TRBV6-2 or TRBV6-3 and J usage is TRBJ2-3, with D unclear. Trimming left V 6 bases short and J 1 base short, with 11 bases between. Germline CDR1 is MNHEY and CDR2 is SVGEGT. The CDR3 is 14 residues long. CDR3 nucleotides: TGTGCCAGCAGACAGCCCGGACGCACAGATACGCAGTATTTT. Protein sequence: CASRQPGRTDTQYF.

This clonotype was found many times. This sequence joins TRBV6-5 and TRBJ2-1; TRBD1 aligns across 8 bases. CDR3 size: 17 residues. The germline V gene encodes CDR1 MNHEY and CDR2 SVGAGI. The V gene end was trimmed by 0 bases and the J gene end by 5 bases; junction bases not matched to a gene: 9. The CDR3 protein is CASSYSRGPSQHNEQFF. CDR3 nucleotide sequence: TGTGCCAGCAGTTACTCCAGGGGGCCTAGCCAGCACAATGAGCAGTTCTTC.

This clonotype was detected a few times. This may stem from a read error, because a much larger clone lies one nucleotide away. In DNA, the CDR3 is TGCAGCGTTGATCTGGGCGACGATCAGCCCCAGCATTTT. Residues: CSVDLGDDQPQHF. This chain joins TRBV29-1 and TRBJ1-5; D uncertain. Germline V CDR1 and CDR2: SQVTM, ANQGSEA. Trimming removed 3 bases at V and 5 bases at J, with 11 bases between. This CDR3 has 13 residues.

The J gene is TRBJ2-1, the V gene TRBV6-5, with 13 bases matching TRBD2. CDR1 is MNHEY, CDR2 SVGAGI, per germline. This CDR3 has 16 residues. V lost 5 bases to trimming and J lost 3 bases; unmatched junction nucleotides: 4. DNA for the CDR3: TGTGCCAGCAGTCGGGGACTAGCGGGGAACTACAATGAGCAGTTCTTC. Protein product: CASSRGLAGNYNEQFF.

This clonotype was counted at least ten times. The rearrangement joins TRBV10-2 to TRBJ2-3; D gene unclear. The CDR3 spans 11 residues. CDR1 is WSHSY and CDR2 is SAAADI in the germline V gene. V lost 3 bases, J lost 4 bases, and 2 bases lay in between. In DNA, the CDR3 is TGCGCCAGCAGTGAACCAGATACGCAGTATTTT. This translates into CASSEPDTQYF.

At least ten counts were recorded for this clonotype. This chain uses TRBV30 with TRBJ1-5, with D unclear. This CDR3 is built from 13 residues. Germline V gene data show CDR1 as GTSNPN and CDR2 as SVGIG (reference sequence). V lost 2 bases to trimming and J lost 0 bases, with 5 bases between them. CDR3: CAWSSYSNQPQHF. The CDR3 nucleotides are TGTGCCTGGAGTTCATATAGCAATCAGCCCCAGCATTTT. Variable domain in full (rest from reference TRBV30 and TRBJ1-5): SQTIHQWPATLVQPVGSPLSLECTVEGTSNPNLYWYRQAAGRGLQLLFYSVGIGQISSEVPQNLSASRPQDRQFILSSKKLLLSDSGFYLCAWSSYSNQPQHFGDGTRLSIL.

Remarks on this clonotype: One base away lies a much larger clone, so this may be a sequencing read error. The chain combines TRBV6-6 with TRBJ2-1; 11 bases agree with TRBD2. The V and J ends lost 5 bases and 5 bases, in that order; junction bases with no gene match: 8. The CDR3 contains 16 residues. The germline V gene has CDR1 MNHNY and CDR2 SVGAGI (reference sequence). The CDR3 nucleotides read TGTGCCAGCAGTAGGTTAGCGGGAGGGCTCCACAATGAGCAGTTCTTC. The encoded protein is CASSRLAGGLHNEQFF.

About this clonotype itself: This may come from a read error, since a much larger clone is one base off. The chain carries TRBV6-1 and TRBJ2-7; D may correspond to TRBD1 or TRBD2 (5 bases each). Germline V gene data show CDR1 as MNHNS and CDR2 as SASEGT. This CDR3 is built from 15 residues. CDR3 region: CDSSDSPGPSYEQYF. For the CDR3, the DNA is TGTGACAGCAGCGACTCGCCGGGACCGTCCTACGAGCAGTACTTC.